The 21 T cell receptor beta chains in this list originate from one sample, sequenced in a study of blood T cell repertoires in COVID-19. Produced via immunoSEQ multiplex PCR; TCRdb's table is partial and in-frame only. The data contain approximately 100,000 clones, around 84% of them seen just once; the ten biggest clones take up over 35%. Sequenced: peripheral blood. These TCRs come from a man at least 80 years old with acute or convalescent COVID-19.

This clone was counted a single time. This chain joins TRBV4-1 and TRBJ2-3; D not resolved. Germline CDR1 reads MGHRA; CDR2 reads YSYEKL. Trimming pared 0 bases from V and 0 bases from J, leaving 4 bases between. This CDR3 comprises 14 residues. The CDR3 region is CASSQDPSTDTQYF. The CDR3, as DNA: TGCGCCAGCAGCCAAGATCCTAGCACAGATACGCAGTATTTT.

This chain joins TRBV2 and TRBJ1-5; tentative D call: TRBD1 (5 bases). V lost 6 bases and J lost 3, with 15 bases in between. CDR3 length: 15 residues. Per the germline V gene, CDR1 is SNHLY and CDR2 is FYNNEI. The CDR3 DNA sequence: TGTGCCAGCAGAGGACCCGGACAACTCAATCAGCCCCAGCATTTT. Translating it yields CASRGPGQLNQPQHF.

This chain's CDR3 is CASSYSRDSNQPQHF. CDR3 DNA: TGTGCCAGCAGTTACTCGCGGGATAGCAATCAGCCCCAGCATTTT. The rearrangement joins TRBV6-5 to TRBJ1-5; D unclear. The CDR3 length is 15 residues. Germline V gene sequence: CDR1 MNHEY, CDR2 SVGAGI. V lost 0 bases and J lost 0, with 6 bases in between.

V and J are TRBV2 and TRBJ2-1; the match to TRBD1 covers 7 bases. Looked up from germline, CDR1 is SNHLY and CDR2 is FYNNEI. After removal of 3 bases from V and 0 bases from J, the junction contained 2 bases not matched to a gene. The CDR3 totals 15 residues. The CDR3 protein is CASSDWDSSYNEQFF. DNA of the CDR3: TGTGCCAGCAGTGACTGGGACAGCTCCTACAATGAGCAGTTCTTC.

The CDR3 coding sequence is TGTGCCAGCAGCTTTGGACTTACTAGCGGCCAAGAGACCCAGTACTTC. Translating gives CASSFGLTSGQETQYF. This chain joins TRBV5-8 and TRBJ2-5; the match to TRBD2 covers 8 bases. The V and J ends lost 2 bases and 1 base, in that order; junction bases with no gene match: 7. The CDR3 is 16 amino acids. Germline V gene data show CDR1 as SGHTS and CDR2 as YDEGEE.

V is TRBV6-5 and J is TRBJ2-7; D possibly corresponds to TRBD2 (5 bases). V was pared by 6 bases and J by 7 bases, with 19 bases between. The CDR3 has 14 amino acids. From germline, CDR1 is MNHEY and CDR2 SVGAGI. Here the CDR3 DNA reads TGTGCCAGCAGCCAAGTGGAGGTAGCGACGGAGCAGTACTTC. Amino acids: CASSQVEVATEQYF.

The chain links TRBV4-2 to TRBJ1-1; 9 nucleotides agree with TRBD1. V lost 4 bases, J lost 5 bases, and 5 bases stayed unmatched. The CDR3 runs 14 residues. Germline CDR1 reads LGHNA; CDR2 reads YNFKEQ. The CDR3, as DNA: TGTGCCAGCAGCCCGGACAGGGGATGGACTGAAGCTTTCTTT. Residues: CASSPDRGWTEAFF.

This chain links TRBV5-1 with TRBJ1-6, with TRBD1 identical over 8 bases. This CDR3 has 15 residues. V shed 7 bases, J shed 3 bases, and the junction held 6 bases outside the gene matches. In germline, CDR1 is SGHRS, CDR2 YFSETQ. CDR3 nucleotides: TGCGCCAGCGCTCGGACAGGGATCTATAATTCACCCCTCCACTTT. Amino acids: CASARTGIYNSPLHF.

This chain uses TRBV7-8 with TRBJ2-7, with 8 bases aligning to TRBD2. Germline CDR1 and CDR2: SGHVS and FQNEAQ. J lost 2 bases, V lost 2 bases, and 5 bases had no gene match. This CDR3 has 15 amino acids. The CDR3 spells CASSLKERETYEQYF. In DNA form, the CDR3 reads TGTGCCAGCAGCTTAAAGGAGCGGGAGACCTACGAGCAGTACTTC.

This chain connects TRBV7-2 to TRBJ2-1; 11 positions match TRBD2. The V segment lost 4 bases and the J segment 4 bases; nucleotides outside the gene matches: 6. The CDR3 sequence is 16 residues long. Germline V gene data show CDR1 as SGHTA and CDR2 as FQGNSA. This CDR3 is CASSWAGTSGYNEQFF. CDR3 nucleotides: TGTGCCAGCAGCTGGGCCGGGACTAGCGGATACAATGAGCAGTTCTTC. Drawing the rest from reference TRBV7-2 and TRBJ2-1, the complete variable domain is GAGVSQSPSNKVTEKGKDVELRCDPISGHTALYWYRQSLGQGLEFLIYFQGNSAPDKSGLPSDRFSAERTGGSVSTLTIQRTQQEDSAVYLCASSWAGTSGYNEQFFGPGTRLTVL.

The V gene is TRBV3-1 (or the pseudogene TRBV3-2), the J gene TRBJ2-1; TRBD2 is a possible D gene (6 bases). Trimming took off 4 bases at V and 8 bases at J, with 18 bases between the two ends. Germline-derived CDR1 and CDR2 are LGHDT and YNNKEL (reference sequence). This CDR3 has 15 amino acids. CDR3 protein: CASSPISVAAHEQFF. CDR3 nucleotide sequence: TGTGCCAGCAGCCCCATATCTGTAGCGGCCCATGAGCAGTTCTTC.

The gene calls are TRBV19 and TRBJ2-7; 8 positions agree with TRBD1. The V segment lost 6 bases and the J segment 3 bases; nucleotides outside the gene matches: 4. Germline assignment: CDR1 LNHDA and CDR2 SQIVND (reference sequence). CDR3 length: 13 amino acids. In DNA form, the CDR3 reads TGTGCCAGTAGCATCGGACAGGGCTACGAGCAGTACTTC. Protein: CASSIGQGYEQYF.

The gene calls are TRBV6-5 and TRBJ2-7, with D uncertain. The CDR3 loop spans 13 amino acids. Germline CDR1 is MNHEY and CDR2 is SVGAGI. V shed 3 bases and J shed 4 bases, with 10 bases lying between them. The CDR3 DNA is TGTGCCAGCAGTTATGAACGAGATTACGAGCAGTACTTC. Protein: CASSYERDYEQYF.

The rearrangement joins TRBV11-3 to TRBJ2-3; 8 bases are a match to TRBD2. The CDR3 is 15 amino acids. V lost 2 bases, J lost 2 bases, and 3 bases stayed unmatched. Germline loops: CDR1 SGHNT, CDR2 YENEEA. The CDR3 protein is CASSLTGRATDTQYF. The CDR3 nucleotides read TGTGCCAGCAGCTTAACCGGGAGGGCCACAGATACGCAGTATTTT.

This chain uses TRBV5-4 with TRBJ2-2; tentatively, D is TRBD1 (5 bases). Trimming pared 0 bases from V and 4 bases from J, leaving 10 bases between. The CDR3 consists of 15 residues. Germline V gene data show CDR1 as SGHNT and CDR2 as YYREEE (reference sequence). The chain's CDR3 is CASSLDGRVTGELFF. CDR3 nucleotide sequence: TGTGCCAGCAGCTTGGATGGCAGGGTCACCGGGGAGCTGTTTTTT. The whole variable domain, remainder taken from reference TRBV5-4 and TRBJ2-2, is ETGVTQSPTHLIKTRGQQVTLRCSSQSGHNTVSWYQQALGQGPQFIFQYYREEENGRGNFPPRFSGLQFPNYSSELNVNALELDDSALYLCASSLDGRVTGELFFGEGSRLTVL.

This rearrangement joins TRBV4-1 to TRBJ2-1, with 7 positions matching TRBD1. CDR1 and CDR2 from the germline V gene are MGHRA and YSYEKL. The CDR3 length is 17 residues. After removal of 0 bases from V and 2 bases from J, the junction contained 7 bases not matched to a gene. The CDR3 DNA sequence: TGCGCCAGCAGCCAAGATAGAGGGACAGTTACCTACAATGAGCAGTTCTTC. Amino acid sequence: CASSQDRGTVTYNEQFF.

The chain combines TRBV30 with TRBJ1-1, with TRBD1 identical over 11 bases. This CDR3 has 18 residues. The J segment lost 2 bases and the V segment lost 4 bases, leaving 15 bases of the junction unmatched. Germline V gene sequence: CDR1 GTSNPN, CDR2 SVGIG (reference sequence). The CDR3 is CAWTPGQGGSVDNTEAFF. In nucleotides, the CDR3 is TGTGCCTGGACCCCGGGACAGGGGGGTAGTGTGGATAACACTGAAGCTTTCTTT.

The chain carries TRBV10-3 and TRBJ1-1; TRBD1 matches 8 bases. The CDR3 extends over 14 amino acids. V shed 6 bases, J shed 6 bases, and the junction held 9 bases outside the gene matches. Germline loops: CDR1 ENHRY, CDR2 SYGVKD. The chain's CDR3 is CAIRPGQGPAEAFF. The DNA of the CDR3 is TGTGCCATCAGACCTGGACAGGGACCGGCTGAAGCTTTCTTT.

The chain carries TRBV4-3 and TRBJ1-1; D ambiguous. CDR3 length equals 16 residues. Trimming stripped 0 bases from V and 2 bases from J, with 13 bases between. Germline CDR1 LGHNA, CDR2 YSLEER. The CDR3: CASSQDQTVGNTEAFF. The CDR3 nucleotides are TGCGCCAGCAGCCAAGATCAAACAGTAGGAAACACTGAAGCTTTCTTT.

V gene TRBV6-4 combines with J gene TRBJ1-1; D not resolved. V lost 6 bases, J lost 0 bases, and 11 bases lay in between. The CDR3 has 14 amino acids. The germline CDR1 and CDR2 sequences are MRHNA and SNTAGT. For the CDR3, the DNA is TGTGCCAGCAGGCCGGAGTGGGTGAACACTGAAGCTTTCTTT. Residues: CASRPEWVNTEAFF.

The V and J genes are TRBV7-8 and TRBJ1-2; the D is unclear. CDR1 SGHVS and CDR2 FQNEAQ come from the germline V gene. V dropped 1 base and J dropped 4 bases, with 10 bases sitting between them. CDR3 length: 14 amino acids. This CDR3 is CASSLEGVGYGYTF. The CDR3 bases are TGTGCCAGCAGCTTAGAAGGAGTTGGCTATGGCTACACCTTC.